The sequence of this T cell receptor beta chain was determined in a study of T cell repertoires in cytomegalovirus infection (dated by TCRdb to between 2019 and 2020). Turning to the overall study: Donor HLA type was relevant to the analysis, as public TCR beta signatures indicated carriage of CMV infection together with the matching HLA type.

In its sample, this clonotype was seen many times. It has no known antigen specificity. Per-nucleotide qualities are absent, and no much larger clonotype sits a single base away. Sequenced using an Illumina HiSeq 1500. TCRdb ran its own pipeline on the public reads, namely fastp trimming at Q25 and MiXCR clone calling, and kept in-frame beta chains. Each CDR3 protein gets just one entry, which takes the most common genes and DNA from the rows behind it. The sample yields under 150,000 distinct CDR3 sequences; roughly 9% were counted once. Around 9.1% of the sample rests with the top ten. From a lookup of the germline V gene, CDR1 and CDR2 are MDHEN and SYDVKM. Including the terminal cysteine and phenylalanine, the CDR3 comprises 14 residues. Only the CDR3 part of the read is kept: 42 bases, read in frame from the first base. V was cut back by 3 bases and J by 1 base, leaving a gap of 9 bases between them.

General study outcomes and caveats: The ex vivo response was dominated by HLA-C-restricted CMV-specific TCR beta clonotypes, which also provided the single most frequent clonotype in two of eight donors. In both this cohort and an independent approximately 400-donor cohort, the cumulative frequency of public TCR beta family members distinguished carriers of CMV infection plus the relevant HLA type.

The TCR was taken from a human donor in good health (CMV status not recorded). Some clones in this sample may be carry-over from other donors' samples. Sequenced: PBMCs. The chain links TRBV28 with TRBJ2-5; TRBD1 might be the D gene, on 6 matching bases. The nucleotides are TGTGCCAGCAGTTTCGACAGGATCCAAGAGACCCAGTACTTC. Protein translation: CASSFDRIQETQYF.